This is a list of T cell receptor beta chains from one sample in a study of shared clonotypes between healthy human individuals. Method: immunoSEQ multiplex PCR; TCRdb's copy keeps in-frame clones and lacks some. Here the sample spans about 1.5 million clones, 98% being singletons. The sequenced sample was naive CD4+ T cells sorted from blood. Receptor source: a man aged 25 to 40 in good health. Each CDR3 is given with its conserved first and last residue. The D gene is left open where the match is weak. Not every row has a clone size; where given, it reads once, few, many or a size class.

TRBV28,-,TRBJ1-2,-,TGTGCCAGCAGTTTTGTTAACTATGGCTACACCTTC,CASSFVNYGYTF
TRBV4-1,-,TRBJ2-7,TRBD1,TGCGCCAGCAGCCACAGGGACAGGGGATACGAGCAGTACTTC,CASSHRDRGYEQYF
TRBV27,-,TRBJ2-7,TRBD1,TGTGCCAGCAGTTGGTCGGGACAGGTCGGTTACGAGCAGTACTTC,CASSWSGQVGYEQYF
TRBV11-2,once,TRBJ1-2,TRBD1,TGTGCCAGCAGCTTAGACCCGGGACAGAGTTATGGCTACACCTTC,CASSLDPGQSYGYTF
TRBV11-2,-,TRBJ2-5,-,TGTGCCAGCAGCTTAGACAGGGGAGAAGGAGAGACCCAGTACTTC,CASSLDRGEGETQYF
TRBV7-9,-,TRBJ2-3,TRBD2,TGTGCCGCGGGGACTAGCGGGAGGTGGGCAGATACGCAGTATTTT,CAAGTSGRWADTQYF
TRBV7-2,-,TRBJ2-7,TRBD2,TGTGCCAGCAGTCTGGGACTAGCGGGAGTCTTCGAGCAGTACTTC,CASSLGLAGVFEQYF
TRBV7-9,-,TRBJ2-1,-,TGTGCCAGCAGCTTAGTGGCGAATGAGCAGTTCTTC,CASSLVANEQFF
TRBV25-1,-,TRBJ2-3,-,TGTGCCAGCAGTGAATTGCGAGGGAGTTTCACAGATACGCAGTATTTT,CASSELRGSFTDTQYF
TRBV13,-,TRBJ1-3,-,TGTGCCAGCAAACGAACCGCGCTTGGGGGAAACACCATATATTTT,CASKRTALGGNTIYF
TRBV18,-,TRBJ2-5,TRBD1,TGTGCCAGCTCCCATGGATCACAGGGGGCGTATGAAGGTGAAGAGACCCAGTACTTC,CASSHGSQGAYEGEETQYF
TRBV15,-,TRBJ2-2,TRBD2,TGTGCCACCAGCACCCGGACTAGTTTCAACACCGGGGAGCTGTTTTTT,CATSTRTSFNTGELFF
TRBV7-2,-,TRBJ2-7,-,TGTGCCAGCTCTATCCCCGCGACAGACCCAACTTACGAGCAGTACTTC,CASSIPATDPTYEQYF
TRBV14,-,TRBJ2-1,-,TGTGCCAGCAGCCAAGATCTCCGCCATGAGCAGTTCTTC,CASSQDLRHEQFF
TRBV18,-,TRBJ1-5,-,TGTGCCAGCTCCCCCGAAGGAGGAGCGTCTCCCCAGCCCCAGCATTTT,CASSPEGGASPQPQHF
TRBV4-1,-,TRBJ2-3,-,TGCGCCAGCAGCCAAGATCGGGTATCAGATACGCAGTATTTT,CASSQDRVSDTQYF
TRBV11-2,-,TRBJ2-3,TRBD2,TGTGCCAGCAGCCTTCGTTCGAGGGCTAGCGGGAGGTGGGATACGCAGTATTTT,CASSLRSRASGRWDTQYF
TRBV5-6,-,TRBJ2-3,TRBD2,TGTGCCAGCAGCTTTCGATTTGGCGCGGGAGGGTTGGATACGCAGTATTTT,CASSFRFGAGGLDTQYF
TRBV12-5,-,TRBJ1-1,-,TGTGCTAGTGGGCTGGGGGCGAGAACTGAAGCTTTCTTT,CASGLGARTEAFF
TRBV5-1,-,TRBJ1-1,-,TGCGCCAGCAGCTCCGGGGTTTTGTTGACAGGAAACACTGAAGCTTTCTTT,CASSSGVLLTGNTEAFF
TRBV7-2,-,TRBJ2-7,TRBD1,TGTGCCAGCAGCGAGGGACAGATTAGCTCCTACGAGCAGTACTTC,CASSEGQISSYEQYF
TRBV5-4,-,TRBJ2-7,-,TGTGCCAGCAGCTTGCCACCGGCAGGGACCCACGAGCAGTACTTC,CASSLPPAGTHEQYF
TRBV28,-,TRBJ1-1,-,TGTGCCAGCAGTTTAGTTCATCGGGACACAGCGAACACTGAAGCTTTCTTT,CASSLVHRDTANTEAFF
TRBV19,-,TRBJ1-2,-,TGTGCCAGTAGTATGGCCCGGCAGGCTACGTATGGCTACACCTTC,CASSMARQATYGYTF
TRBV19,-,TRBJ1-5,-,TGTGCCAGTAGTACCGGAAATCAGCCCCAGCATTTT,CASSTGNQPQHF
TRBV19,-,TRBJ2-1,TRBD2,TGTGCCAGTAGTCCCCAAGCGGGGAGGATAAACAATGAGCAGTTCTTC,CASSPQAGRINNEQFF
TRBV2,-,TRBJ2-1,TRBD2,TGTGCCAGCAGTGGAGGTGGGAGGGCTCTGTTCTTC,CASSGGGRALFF
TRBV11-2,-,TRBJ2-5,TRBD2,TGTGCCAGCAGCCCAAAGAATCTAGCGGGAGGGAAAGAGACCCAGTACTTC,CASSPKNLAGGKETQYF
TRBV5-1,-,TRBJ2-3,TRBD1,TGCGCCAGCAGCTTGGCAGTGGGCGCAGGGGGCGGTAGAACAGATACGCAGTATTTT,CASSLAVGAGGGRTDTQYF
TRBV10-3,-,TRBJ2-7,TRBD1,TGTGCCATCAGTGAGGGATTAGCGACAGGGTCCCACGAGCAGTACTTC,CAISEGLATGSHEQYF
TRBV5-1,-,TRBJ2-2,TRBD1,TGCGCCAGCAGCCCAGGGGGTCCTGACACCGGGGAGCTGTTTTTT,CASSPGGPDTGELFF
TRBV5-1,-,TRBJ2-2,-,TGCGCCAGCAGCTTTATTGATCCCGGGGAGCTGTTTTTT,CASSFIDPGELFF
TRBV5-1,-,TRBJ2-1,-,TGCGCCAGCAGGATCAGTCCGGACAATGAGCAGTTCTTC,CASRISPDNEQFF
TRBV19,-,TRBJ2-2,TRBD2,TGTGCCAGTAGTCTGGCTAGCGGATTATCCGGGGAGCTGTTTTTT,CASSLASGLSGELFF
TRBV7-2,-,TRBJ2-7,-,TGTGCCAGCAGCTTAGGGGGTCCCTATGGGCGAGAGCAGTACTTC,CASSLGGPYGREQYF
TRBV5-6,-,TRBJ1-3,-,TGTGCCAGCAGCGTCAATCAGGTCTCTGGAAACACCATATATTTT,CASSVNQVSGNTIYF
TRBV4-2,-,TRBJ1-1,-,TGTGCCAGCAGCCAAGACCCCGTCCCGGCAGACACTGAAGCTTTCTTT,CASSQDPVPADTEAFF
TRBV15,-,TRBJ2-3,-,TGTGCCACCAGCAGAGGAGGGAAAGGAGAAGATACGCAGTATTTT,CATSRGGKGEDTQYF
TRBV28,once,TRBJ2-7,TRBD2,TGTGCCAGCAGGGGAGGGCTAGCGGGATCCTACGAGCAGTACTTC,CASRGGLAGSYEQYF
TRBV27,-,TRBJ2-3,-,TGTGCCAGCAGTTTATTTTCGGGGGCGAGCACAGATACGCAGTATTTT,CASSLFSGASTDTQYF
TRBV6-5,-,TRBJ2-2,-,TGTGCCAGCAGTCTAGGGATCGGGGAGCTGTTTTTT,CASSLGIGELFF
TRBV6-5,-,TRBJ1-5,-,TGTGCCAGCTCCCCCCCGGGGAGCCATCAGCCCCAGCATTTT,CASSPPGSHQPQHF
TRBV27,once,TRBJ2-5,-,TGTGCCAGCAGTGGCGGATTCCAAGAGACCCAGTACTTC,CASSGGFQETQYF
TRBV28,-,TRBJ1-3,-,TGTGCCAGCAGTTTAACTGGAAACACCATATATTTT,CASSLTGNTIYF
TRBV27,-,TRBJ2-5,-,TGTGCCAGCAGCTACCGAGGGGGCCAAGAGACCCAGTACTTC,CASSYRGGQETQYF
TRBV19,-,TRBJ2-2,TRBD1,TGTGCCAGTAGTATGGGTGGGCAGGGGGCGAACACCGGGGAGCTGTTTTTT,CASSMGGQGANTGELFF
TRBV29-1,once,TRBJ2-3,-,TGCAGCGTTGAAGATGGGGGGATTGATACGCAGTATTTT,CSVEDGGIDTQYF
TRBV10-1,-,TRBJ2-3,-,TGCGCCAGCAGTGAATCTAGTGCGACAGATACGCAGTATTTT,CASSESSATDTQYF
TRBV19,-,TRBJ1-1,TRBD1,TGTGCCAGTAGTATATTCGGACAGGGCGGTGAAGCTTTCTTT,CASSIFGQGGEAFF
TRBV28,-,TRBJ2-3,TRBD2,TGTGCCAGCAGTGTCACTAGCGGGAGGAGGACAGATACGCAGTATTTT,CASSVTSGRRTDTQYF
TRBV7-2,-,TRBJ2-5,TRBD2,TGTGCCAGCAGCTTAGGGACTAGCGGAGGAAAGACCCAGTACTTC,CASSLGTSGGKTQYF
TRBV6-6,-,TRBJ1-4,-,TGTGCCAGCAGTTCTGGACAACTTAATGAAAAACTGTTTTTT,CASSSGQLNEKLFF
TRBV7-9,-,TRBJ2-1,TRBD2,TGTGCCAGCAGCTCGCCTCCGCTAGCGGGAAGTGATCACAATGAGCAGTTCTTC,CASSSPPLAGSDHNEQFF
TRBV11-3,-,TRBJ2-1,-,TGTGCCAGCAGCCCTATGCCAGCTTCCCACAATGAGCAGTTCTTC,CASSPMPASHNEQFF
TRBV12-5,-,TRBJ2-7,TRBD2,TGTGCTAGTGGCCGGCGGGGGGAACTCTCCTACGAGCAGTACTTC,CASGRRGELSYEQYF
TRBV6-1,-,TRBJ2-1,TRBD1,TGTGCCAGCGGACGGGACAGGGTCTACAATGAGCAGTTCTTC,CASGRDRVYNEQFF
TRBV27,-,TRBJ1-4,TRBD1,TGTGCCAGCAGCCCACAGGGGGTTGGTGAAAAACTGTTTTTT,CASSPQGVGEKLFF